There are many counts of the clone carrying this T cell receptor (beta chain). Its specificity is not known. The V end lost 3 bases, the J end lost 3 bases, and 12 bases lay between the germline ends. Germline CDR1 reads SGHVS; CDR2 reads FQNEAQ. This CDR3 region has 15 residues. This record comes from a study of spatial heterogeneity in lung cancer. Notes on the study in general: Tumor T-cell coverage was an estimated 7% or so for alpha and roughly 12% for beta chains. In tumors, expanded intratumoral alpha and beta TCR counts tracked mutation counts.

Time point indicated: sample taken at primary tumor resection. Samples were obtained from around 73 donors, all untreated early-stage non-small cell lung cancer patients. Using its own MiXCR run on the 5' RACE reads, TCRdb lists one record per CDR3 protein. Of over 10,000 distinct CDR3 sequences listed, approximately 5.5% are singletons. This chain uses TRBV7-8 with TRBJ1-5; D gene ambiguous. The TCR originated in a male donor with early-stage non-small cell lung cancer. Sample: lung tumor tissue, taken at surgery. The CDR3 sequence is CASSFTYSINQPQHF. The CDR3 nucleotides are TGTGCCAGCAGCTTCACTTACAGCATCAATCAGCCCCAGCATTTT.